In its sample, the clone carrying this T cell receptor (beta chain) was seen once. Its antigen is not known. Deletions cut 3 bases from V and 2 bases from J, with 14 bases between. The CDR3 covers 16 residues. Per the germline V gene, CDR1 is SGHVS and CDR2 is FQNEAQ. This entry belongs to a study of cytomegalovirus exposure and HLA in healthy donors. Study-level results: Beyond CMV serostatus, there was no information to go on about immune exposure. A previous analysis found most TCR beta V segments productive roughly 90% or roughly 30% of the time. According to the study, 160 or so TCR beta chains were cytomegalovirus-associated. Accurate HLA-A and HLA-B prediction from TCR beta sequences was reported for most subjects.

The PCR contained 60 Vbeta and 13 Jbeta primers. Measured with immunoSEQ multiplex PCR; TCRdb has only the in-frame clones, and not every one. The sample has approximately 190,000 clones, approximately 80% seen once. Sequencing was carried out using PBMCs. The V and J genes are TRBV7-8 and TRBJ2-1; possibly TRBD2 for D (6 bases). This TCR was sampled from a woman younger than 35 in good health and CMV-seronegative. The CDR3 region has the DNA TGTGCCAGCAGCTTTTTTGCGGGAATACCCTACAATGAGCAGTTCTTC. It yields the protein CASSFFAGIPYNEQFF.